Presented here are 10 T cell receptor beta chains from one specimen sequenced in a study of T cell repertoires in cytomegalovirus infection. No cognate antigen is known for these TCRs. TCRdb fed the reads into MiXCR, producing one record per CDR3 protein. In the table there are 80,000 or so distinct CDR3 sequences, roughly 25% of which are singletons. Material: CD8+ T cells from cultured PBMCs, obtained from culture after CMV antigen stimulation. The receptors here all came from a human donor in good health (CMV status not recorded). Some clones in this sample may be carry-over from other donors' samples.

This clonotype was picked up a small number of times. V and J are TRBV23-1 and TRBJ2-5; possibly TRBD1 for D (5 bases). TRBV23-1 is an ORF; its function is uncertain. The CDR3 is 13 residues long. V dropped 0 bases and J dropped 12 bases, with 14 bases sitting between them. The DNA of the CDR3 is TGCGCCAGCAGTCAATCAGGGGAACCACAGGAGTACTTC. Its translation is CASSQSGEPQEYF.

The V call is TRBV6-1, the J call TRBJ2-2, with 7 positions matching TRBD2. CDR3 size: 13 residues. Trimming cost V 4 bases and J 6 bases; bases outside gene matches: 2. Germline assignment: CDR1 MNHNS and CDR2 SASEGT. The CDR3 sequence is CASSVGLAGELFF. The DNA of the CDR3 is TGTGCCAGCAGTGTCGGACTAGCCGGGGAGCTGTTTTTT.

This clonotype was picked up many times. This rearrangement joins TRBV12-3 or TRBV12-4 to TRBJ2-3; 8 positions match TRBD2. Unmatched junction bases numbered 6, after V lost 7 bases and J lost 3 bases. This CDR3 region has 14 residues. CDR3 nucleotides: TGTGCCAGCACGGCGGGGGGTGGGACAGATACGCAGTATTTT. Translating it yields CASTAGGGTDTQYF.

The rearrangement links TRBV6-2 or TRBV6-3 to TRBJ2-4; no clear D. The germline V gene encodes CDR1 MNHEY and CDR2 SVGEGT. Trimming left V 4 bases short and J 0 bases short, with 10 bases between. The CDR3 spans 15 residues. The CDR3 sequence: CASSLGFRAKNIQYF. The CDR3 DNA follows: TGTGCCAGCAGTTTAGGCTTTCGAGCCAAAAACATTCAGTACTTC.

This clonotype was seen at least ten times. V gene TRBV7-2 combines with J gene TRBJ2-5; D tentatively fits TRBD1 or TRBD2 (5 bases each). The CDR3 covers 14 residues. Germline assignment: CDR1 SGHTA and CDR2 FQGNSA. V dropped 1 base and J dropped 0 bases, with 6 bases sitting between them. CDR3 region: CASSLVGDQETQYF. The CDR3 DNA reads TGTGCCAGCAGCTTAGTGGGGGACCAAGAGACCCAGTACTTC.

About this clonotype: The final CDR3 position lacks the conserved phenylalanine or tryptophan, pointing to a likely read error. No DNA is shown, since the ends of the CDR3 on it are uncertain; the CDR3 is the one TCRdb lists. The chain employs TRBV7-2 and TRBJ2-3; whether TRBD2, the table's D call, matches the DNA was not checked. The CDR3 comprises 14 residues, both ends counted. Germline V gene lookup returns CDR1 SGHTA and CDR2 FQGNSA. CDR3 sequence reads: CASSLILAGGDTQY.

Only a few counts were recorded for this clonotype. This chain links TRBV12-3 or TRBV12-4 with TRBJ2-5; the match to TRBD2 covers 8 bases. This CDR3 comprises 15 residues. V was pared by 5 bases and J by 5 bases, with 10 bases of the junction left unmatched. CDR3 sequence: CASSPKGLGGETQYF. CDR3 nucleotide sequence: TGTGCCAGCAGTCCAAAGGGACTAGGAGGGGAGACCCAGTACTTC.

The chain has TRBV27 and TRBJ2-7; D is tentatively TRBD1 or TRBD2 (5 bases each). The CDR3 runs to 14 residues. V was trimmed by 2 bases and J by 3 bases, leaving 11 bases between them. The germline CDR1 and CDR2 sequences are MNHEY and SMNVEV (reference sequence). The CDR3 loop is CASSLLGDGYEQYF. For the CDR3, the DNA is TGTGCCAGCAGTTTACTAGGGGACGGCTACGAGCAGTACTTC.

The gene calls are TRBV19 and TRBJ1-1; D unresolved. From germline, CDR1 is LNHDA and CDR2 SQIVND (reference sequence). The CDR3 has 14 amino acids. Trimming took off 5 bases at V and 0 bases at J, with 10 bases between the two ends. The CDR3 DNA is TGTGCCAGTAGTTCGTGGGGTATGAACACTGAAGCTTTCTTT. It codes for CASSSWGMNTEAFF.

This clonotype was picked up many times. This chain connects TRBV7-2 to TRBJ2-3; TRBD2 agrees at 9 bases. V shed 6 bases and J 5 bases; nucleotides not matched to a gene: 6. CDR3 length: 14 residues. Germline V gives CDR1 SGHTA, CDR2 FQGNSA. The CDR3 DNA reads as TGTGCCAGCAGTCATCTAGCGGGGTTAGATACGCAGTATTTT. It yields the protein CASSHLAGLDTQYF.